This T cell receptor beta chain was sequenced during a study of T-cell memory formation after mild COVID-19. The table lists this clonotype with a few counts. The target antigen is unknown. Study conclusions and caveats: Most CD4+ clones that shrank were in CM and EM, while CD8+ ones turned up in EMRA. Confirmation was lacking for SARS-CoV-2 specificity of second-wave clones that peaked on day 37. Clones contracting day 15 to 85 were balanced CD4/CD8; later expanders leaned CD4+.

The V end lost 5 bases, the J end lost 4 bases, and 12 bases lay between the germline ends. The CDR3 consists of 13 residues. Per the germline V gene, CDR1 is SEHNR and CDR2 is FQNEAQ (reference sequence). Constant-segment primers were used for 5'RACE, and the resulting TCR alpha and TCR beta cDNA libraries carried sample barcodes and UMIs. TCRdb reprocessed the 5' RACE reads with MiXCR, giving one entry per CDR3 protein. The sample lists under 85,000 distinct CDR3 sequences; approximately 14% were seen once. The receptor's source is an adult woman who had mild COVID-19 (a few samples of this study predate the infection). Cell type and time point are not known. The sequencing sample was made of PBMCs or a T cell subset sorted from them (not recorded which). The V call is TRBV7-9, the J call TRBJ2-7, with D tentatively TRBD2 (5 bases). This CDR3 is CASSARTAYEQYF. Written as DNA, the CDR3 is TGTGCCAGCAGCGCAAGGACTGCTTACGAGCAGTACTTC.